The 27 T cell receptor beta chains listed next were all sequenced from one sample in a study of T cell repertoires in cytomegalovirus infection. A single record per CDR3 protein comes from TCRdb applying MiXCR to the reads. The table shows about 150,000 distinct CDR3 sequences, with about a quarter occurring only once. The sequenced sample was PBMCs. These receptors were taken from a human donor in good health (CMV status not recorded). Some clones in this sample may be carry-over from other donors' samples.

This clonotype was observed a few times. The chain joins TRBV4-3 to TRBJ2-1; D call uncertain. Germline values: CDR1 LGHNA, CDR2 YSLEER. V shed 1 base and J shed 5 bases, with 6 bases lying between them. This CDR3 comprises 13 residues. The CDR3: CASSQGRHNEQFF. The DNA of the CDR3 is TGCGCCAGCAGCCAAGGACGGCACAATGAGCAGTTCTTC.

This clonotype was seen only a few times. The rearrangement links TRBV20-1 to TRBJ1-3, with a tentative D call TRBD1 (5 bases). In germline, CDR1 is DFQATT, CDR2 SNEGSKA (reference sequence). CDR3 size: 14 residues. CDR3 coding DNA: TGCAGCCTTAGCGGAGGGGACGCTGGAAACACCATATATTTT. As protein: CSLSGGDAGNTIYF.

On this clonotype: An end of the junction differs from the germline gene, which may be a read error. The V gene is TRBV7-2, the J gene TRBJ1-5; no reliable D call. This CDR3 contains 17 residues. Per germline, CDR1 SGHTA and CDR2 FQGNSA. CDR3 in amino acids: CGSSLIANPFSNQPQHF. CDR3 sequence (DNA): TGTGGCAGCAGCTTAATCGCAAATCCTTTTAGCAATCAGCCCCAGCATTTT.

This chain uses TRBV7-8 with TRBJ2-5; D remains unclear. This CDR3 contains 17 residues. V dropped 3 bases and J dropped 3 bases, with 20 bases sitting between them. CDR1 is SGHVS and CDR2 is FQNEAQ in the germline V gene. Here the CDR3 reads CASSFLPALQSKETQYF. CDR3 in DNA: TGTGCCAGCAGCTTCCTCCCGGCCTTACAATCCAAAGAGACCCAGTACTTC.

A few counts support this clonotype. Written as DNA, the CDR3 is TGTGCCAGCAGTTGGGAGCATGTTGAGCAGTTCTTC. Encoded protein: CASSWEHVEQFF. The V call is TRBV6-2 or TRBV6-3, the J call TRBJ2-1, with a possible D match to TRBD2 (5 bases). V lost 4 bases and J 9 bases, leaving 10 bases between the germline ends. Germline values: CDR1 MNHEY, CDR2 SVGEGT. The length of the CDR3 is 12 residues.

The chain joins TRBV5-4 to TRBJ2-2, with D perhaps given as TRBD1 or TRBD2 (6 bases each). Trimming cost V 2 bases and J 4 bases, with 12 bases left between them. This CDR3 has 15 residues. Germline CDR1 is SGHNT and CDR2 is YYREEE (reference sequence). The chain's CDR3 is CASSFTGATTGELFF. The CDR3 region has the DNA TGTGCCAGCAGCTTTACGGGGGCCACCACCGGGGAGCTGTTTTTT. The entire variable domain, with the rest obtained from reference TRBV5-4 and TRBJ2-2, is as follows: ETGVTQSPTHLIKTRGQQVTLRCSSQSGHNTVSWYQQALGQGPQFIFQYYREEENGRGNFPPRFSGLQFPNYSSELNVNALELDDSALYLCASSFTGATTGELFFGEGSRLTVL.

This clonotype was observed at least ten times. The V call is TRBV7-2, the J call TRBJ2-1, with D tentatively TRBD1 (5 bases). From germline, CDR1 is SGHTA and CDR2 FQGNSA. V was pared by 1 base and J by 8 bases, with 15 bases between. CDR3 length: 15 residues. CDR3 bases: TGTGCCAGCAGCTTAGAGGATGGCAGGGTCGATGAGCAGTTCTTC. This gives the protein CASSLEDGRVDEQFF.

This clonotype has just a few counts. The rearrangement joins TRBV29-1 to TRBJ2-2; D is unresolved. The V gene lost 6 bases and the J gene lost 6 bases, with 11 bases spanning the gap. Germline V gives CDR1 SQVTM, CDR2 ANQGSEA. This CDR3 region has 12 residues. The CDR3 loop reads CSVGTGAGELFF. For the CDR3, the DNA is TGCAGCGTCGGAACTGGGGCCGGGGAGCTGTTTTTT.

This clonotype was counted ten times or more. V usage is TRBV7-9 and J usage is TRBJ2-1; D uncertain. The CDR3 contains 13 residues. From germline, CDR1 is SEHNR and CDR2 FQNEAQ (reference sequence). The V end was cut by 2 bases, the J end by 8 bases, with 10 bases between. CDR3 loop: CASSLKVLDEQFF. Written as DNA, the CDR3 is TGTGCCAGCAGCTTAAAAGTGTTGGATGAGCAGTTCTTC.

This chain uses TRBV5-1 with TRBJ2-7; 11 bases align to TRBD2. Trimming removed 2 bases from V and 2 bases from J; junction bases left unmatched: 12. Per germline, CDR1 SGHRS and CDR2 YFSETQ. CDR3 size: 18 residues. The CDR3 DNA reads as TGCGCCAGCAGCTTTGGGGCTCTAGCGGGAGGTGCACCCTACGAGCAGTACTTC. It codes for CASSFGALAGGAPYEQYF.

This rearrangement joins TRBV11-2 to TRBJ2-5; 7 nucleotides align to TRBD2. Germline V gene sequence: CDR1 SGHAT, CDR2 FQNNGV. V was clipped by 7 bases and J by 3 bases; unmatched bases: 8. There are 14 residues in the CDR3. The CDR3 protein is CASNPVRGEETQYF. Here the CDR3 DNA reads TGTGCCAGCAACCCTGTACGGGGGGAAGAGACCCAGTACTTC.

This clonotype has at least ten counts. The CDR3 DNA is TGTGCCAGCAGTTTTATCCGACGTGGTAATTCACCCCTCCACTTT. The encoded protein is CASSFIRRGNSPLHF. This chain uses TRBV28 with TRBJ1-6; no clear D. Germline V gene sequence: CDR1 MDHEN, CDR2 SYDVKM. This CDR3 comprises 15 residues. Trimming took off 3 bases at V and 6 bases at J, with 12 bases between the two ends. The whole variable domain, remainder taken from reference TRBV28 and TRBJ1-6, is DVKVTQSSRYLVKRTGEKVFLECVQDMDHENMFWYRQDPGLGLRLIYFSYDVKMKEKGDIPEGYSVSREKKERFSLILESASTNQTSMYLCASSFIRRGNSPLHFGNGTRLTVT.

The CDR3, as DNA: TGTGCCAGCAGCTTCGGTACAGGGGAGAGGCCCGGCTACAATGAGCAGTTCTTC. Residues: CASSFGTGERPGYNEQFF. The chain links TRBV7-8 to TRBJ2-1; TRBD1 matches 7 bases. V lost 3 bases, J lost 3 bases, and 14 bases stayed unmatched. Germline lookup yields CDR1 SGHVS and CDR2 FQNEAQ. This CDR3 spans 18 amino acids.

The gene calls are TRBV5-1 and TRBJ2-5; TRBD1 or TRBD2 may be the D gene (7 bases each). The CDR3 length is 16 residues. Trimming cost V 4 bases and J 2 bases, with 18 bases left between them. CDR1 and CDR2 from the germline V gene are SGHRS and YFSETQ. CDR3 sequence reads: CASSRRQGGGQETQYF. The CDR3 region has the DNA TGCGCCAGCAGCCGCCGACAGGGAGGGGGTCAAGAGACCCAGTACTTC.

The sample holds a few counts of this clonotype. The J gene is TRBJ2-1, the V gene TRBV7-8; D possibly corresponds to TRBD2 (5 bases). Trimming took 5 bases from V and 10 from J, leaving 18 bases between them. The CDR3 has 14 amino acids. Looked up from germline, CDR1 is SGHVS and CDR2 is FQNEAQ. CDR3 bases: TGTGCCAGCAGCCCCCGGACTGTGTTAACAGAGCAGTTCTTC. The encoded protein is CASSPRTVLTEQFF.

There are a few counts of this clonotype. The chain is built from TRBV6-6 and TRBJ1-6, with no clear D. Trimming took off 7 bases at V and 2 bases at J, with 15 bases between the two ends. This CDR3 has 16 residues. CDR1 is MNHNY and CDR2 is SVGAGI in the germline V gene (reference sequence). The CDR3 loop reads CASITAEGAYNSPLHF. The CDR3, as DNA: TGTGCCAGCATCACCGCAGAAGGAGCCTATAATTCACCCCTCCACTTT.

Ten or more counts support this clonotype. The chain combines TRBV6-1 with TRBJ2-2; D unresolved. V shed 0 bases and J shed 6 bases, with 8 bases lying between them. Germline V gives CDR1 MNHNS, CDR2 SASEGT. The length of the CDR3 is 14 residues. CDR3 region: CASSEAQRSGELFF. CDR3 sequence (DNA): TGTGCCAGCAGTGAAGCGCAAAGGTCCGGGGAGCTGTTTTTT.

Only a few counts were recorded for this clonotype. The chain employs TRBV5-6 and TRBJ2-7; D gene unclear. With 0 bases removed from V and 9 bases from J, the gap between germline ends came to 19 bases. The CDR3 is made up of 15 amino acids. The germline CDR1 and CDR2 sequences are SGHDT and YYEEEE. The CDR3 coding sequence is TGTGCCAGCAGCTTGGACGGCTCTCGGGCTTCTGGGCAGTACTTC. Translated: CASSLDGSRASGQYF.

This clonotype was seen more than once but under ten times. The chain employs TRBV7-9 and TRBJ2-7; possible D gene TRBD1, 5 bases. The CDR3 is made up of 12 amino acids. Trimming cost V 3 bases and J 6 bases, with 9 bases left between them. The germline V gene has CDR1 SEHNR and CDR2 FQNEAQ (reference sequence). The CDR3 DNA sequence: TGTGCCAGCAGCTTGGAACAGGCCGAGCAGTACTTC. Amino acids: CASSLEQAEQYF.

V and J are TRBV28 and TRBJ1-2; a weak D match, TRBD1 (5 bases). V gave up 1 base and J gave up 5 bases, with 11 bases separating them. Germline V CDR1 and CDR2: MDHEN, SYDVKM. The CDR3 extends over 14 amino acids. This chain's CDR3 is CASSLSTGLYGYTF. The CDR3 region has the DNA TGTGCCAGCAGTTTATCAACAGGCCTGTATGGCTACACCTTC.

This clonotype appeared a single time. A read error is possible here, since a much larger clone lies one base away. The chain employs TRBV7-3 and TRBJ2-1; the D is unclear. CDR1 and CDR2 from the germline V gene are SGHTA and FQGTGA. The CDR3 sequence is 16 residues long. V lost 5 bases, J lost 0 bases, and 14 bases lay in between. The CDR3 protein is CASSPRQTSSYNEQFF. CDR3 nucleotide sequence: TGTGCCAGCAGCCCACGCCAGACCAGCTCCTACAATGAGCAGTTCTTC.

This chain connects TRBV29-1 to TRBJ1-2; D is undetermined. The CDR3 is 14 residues long. With 0 bases removed from V and 7 bases from J, the gap between germline ends came to 15 bases. Germline assignment: CDR1 SQVTM and CDR2 ANQGSEA. The CDR3 DNA sequence: TGCAGCGTTGAAGACCACCCACGGAGCTCTGGCTACACCTTC. It translates to CSVEDHPRSSGYTF.

This clonotype was detected many times. This chain connects TRBV7-2 to TRBJ1-6; no firm D call. The V gene's germline CDR1 is SGHTA and CDR2 FQGNSA. V lost 6 bases and J lost 5, with 11 bases in between. The length of the CDR3 is 14 residues. For the CDR3, the DNA is TGTGCCAGCAGACCAGGACGGAATAATTCACCCCTCCACTTT. Translation: CASRPGRNNSPLHF. The variable domain in full, with the rest retrieved from reference TRBV7-2 and TRBJ1-6, is GAGVSQSPSNKVTEKGKDVELRCDPISGHTALYWYRQSLGQGLEFLIYFQGNSAPDKSGLPSDRFSAERTGGSVSTLTIQRTQQEDSAVYLCASRPGRNNSPLHFGNGTRLTVT.

The sample holds many counts of this clonotype. J is TRBJ1-4 and V is TRBV4-1; weak D call: TRBD1 (6 bases). Per germline, CDR1 MGHRA and CDR2 YSYEKL. The CDR3 has 15 amino acids. The V gene lost 4 bases and the J gene lost 8 bases, with 17 bases spanning the gap. The CDR3 DNA reads TGCGCCAGCAGCCTAAGCGGGACAAGTGGGGAAAAACTGTTTTTT. Translation: CASSLSGTSGEKLFF.

This clonotype came up many times. The rearrangement uses TRBV2 and TRBJ1-1; 11 bases are a match to TRBD1. The CDR3 spans 17 residues. Germline CDR1 SNHLY, CDR2 FYNNEI. V dropped 2 bases and J dropped 0; count of bases not matched to a gene: 5. CDR3 sequence (DNA): TGTGCCAGCAGTGAACCGGGACAGGGGGGGATGAACACTGAAGCTTTCTTT. Amino acid sequence: CASSEPGQGGMNTEAFF.

The J gene is TRBJ1-6, the V gene TRBV19; 9 bases align to TRBD1. The V segment lost 5 bases and the J segment 5 bases; nucleotides outside the gene matches: 7. Germline loops: CDR1 LNHDA, CDR2 SQIVND (reference sequence). The length of the CDR3 is 16 residues. The DNA of the CDR3 is TGTGCCAGTAGTGCCCGCCGGACAGGGGATAATTCACCCCTCCACTTT. Amino acids: CASSARRTGDNSPLHF.

This chain uses TRBV12-3 or TRBV12-4 with TRBJ1-4; the D gene is possibly TRBD1 (6 bases). The CDR3 totals 14 residues. The V end lost 6 bases, the J end lost 0 bases, and 8 bases lay between the germline ends. The CDR3, as DNA: TGTGCCAGCAGGGGGACACCAACTAATGAAAAACTGTTTTTT. It is translated as CASRGTPTNEKLFF.